What follows describes a single TCR beta chain. The source of the sample is a study of blood T cell repertoires in COVID-19. In the study overall: Acute and convalescent COVID-19 specimens originated in the United States, Italy and Spain. Nucleic acid was either cDNA or gDNA, and it came from T cells, B-cell-depleted T cells, or PBMCs.

Germline CDR1 KGHSH, CDR2 LQKENI. The CDR3 is made up of 16 amino acids. The V end was cut by 0 bases, the J end by 5 bases, with 17 bases between. Original handling: Estimation of nucleated cell counts relied on the amplification of reference gene primers. Profiled with immunoSEQ multiplex PCR; TCRdb holds only in-frame clones, not every one. V, J and clone size are those of that table, while D and trimming were read from the DNA. The top ten hold roughly 8% of the sample, which has 120,000 or so clones, roughly 90% seen once. The specimen sequenced was peripheral blood. The gene calls are TRBV18 and TRBJ2-7; weak D call: TRBD2 (5 bases). This TCR was sampled from a human donor in a cohort sampled during active COVID-19. The CDR3 spells CASSPPEGLKRNEQYF. For the CDR3, the DNA is TGTGCCAGCTCACCACCTGAGGGTCTAAAACGGAACGAGCAGTACTTC.